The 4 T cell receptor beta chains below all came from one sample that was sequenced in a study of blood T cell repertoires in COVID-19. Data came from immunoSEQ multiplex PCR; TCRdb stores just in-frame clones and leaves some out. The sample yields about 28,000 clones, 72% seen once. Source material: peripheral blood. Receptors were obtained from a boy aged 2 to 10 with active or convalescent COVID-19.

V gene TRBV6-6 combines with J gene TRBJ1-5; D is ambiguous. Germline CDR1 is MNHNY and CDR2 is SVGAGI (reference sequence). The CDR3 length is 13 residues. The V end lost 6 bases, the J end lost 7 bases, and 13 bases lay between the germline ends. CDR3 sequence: CASSSGGWQPQHF. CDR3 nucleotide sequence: TGTGCCAGCAGCTCGGGTGGGTGGCAGCCCCAGCATTTT.

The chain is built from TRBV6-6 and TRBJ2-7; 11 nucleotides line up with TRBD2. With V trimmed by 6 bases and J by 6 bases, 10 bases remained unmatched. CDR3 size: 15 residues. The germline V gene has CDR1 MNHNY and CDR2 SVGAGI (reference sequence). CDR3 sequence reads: CASSPGGSGRVEQYF. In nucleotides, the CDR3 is TGTGCCAGCAGCCCCGGGGGTAGCGGGAGGGTCGAGCAGTACTTC.

The CDR3 sequence: CASSGAPGTRGEKLFF. The CDR3 region has the DNA TGTGCCAGCAGTGGGGCCCCCGGGACCAGGGGGGAAAAACTGTTTTTT. The chain has TRBV25-1 and TRBJ1-4, with TRBD1 identical over 7 bases. The junction had 13 bases not matched to a gene; V was cut back by 4 bases and J by 8 bases. Looked up from germline, CDR1 is MGHDK and CDR2 is SYGVNS. This CDR3 spans 16 amino acids.

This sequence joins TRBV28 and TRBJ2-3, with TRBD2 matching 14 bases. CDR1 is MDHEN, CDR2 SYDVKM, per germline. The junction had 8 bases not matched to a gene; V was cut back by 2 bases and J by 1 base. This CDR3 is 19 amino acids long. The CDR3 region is CASSLIGTSGGPGTDTQYF. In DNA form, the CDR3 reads TGTGCCAGCAGTTTAATAGGGACTAGCGGGGGACCCGGCACAGATACGCAGTATTTT. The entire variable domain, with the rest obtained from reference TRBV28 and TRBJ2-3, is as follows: DVKVTQSSRYLVKRTGEKVFLECVQDMDHENMFWYRQDPGLGLRLIYFSYDVKMKEKGDIPEGYSVSREKKERFSLILESASTNQTSMYLCASSLIGTSGGPGTDTQYFGPGTRLTVL.